The clone carrying this TCR beta chain appeared a single time. Its specificity is not known. The V segment lost 4 bases and the J segment 3 bases; nucleotides outside the gene matches: 8. This CDR3 contains 15 residues. Germline loops: CDR1 SEHNR, CDR2 FQNEAQ (reference sequence). The method was immunoSEQ multiplex PCR; TCRdb's version includes in-frame clones alone and lacks a portion of them. The sample holds more than 65,000 clones; 91% are singletons and the top ten take about 8%. This specimen belongs to a study of graft-versus-host responses after intestinal transplantation. Overall study: Multivisceral, liver-intestinal, or isolated intestinal grafts went to recipients.

Findings of the study overall: Maximum circulating GvH clone levels tracked with early post-transplant HvG decreases.

The chain uses TRBV7-9 and TRBJ2-5; 7 nucleotides line up with TRBD2. The sequenced sample was unstimulated CD8+ T cells sorted from spleen or lymph node cells, obtained before transplant. The clonotype was recovered from a human donor who was the organ donor for an intestinal transplant. Written as DNA, the CDR3 is TGTGCCAGCAGCTCTTGGCCCGGGACTAAAGAGACCCAGTACTTC. This gives the protein CASSSWPGTKETQYF.